This TCR beta chain was sequenced during a study of pediatric ulcerative colitis. During colonoscopy, one to two rectal pinch biopsies were collected. Generated by immunoSEQ multiplex PCR, the TCRdb table keeps only in-frame clones and is missing some. Here the sample spans under 15,000 clones, approximately 80% being singletons. CDR3 length: 15 residues. V shed 1 base and J 6 bases; nucleotides not matched to a gene: 5. Germline V gene data show CDR1 as SGHTA and CDR2 as FQGNSA. The V gene is TRBV7-2, the J gene TRBJ2-3; 9 bases agree with TRBD2. The sequence came from a boy between 10 and 17 years old who was a control in a study of pediatric ulcerative colitis. Input material: gut tissue. The CDR3 protein is CASSLVSGRRDTQYF. CDR3 DNA: TGTGCCAGCAGCTTAGTGAGCGGGAGGAGGGATACGCAGTATTTT.